One sample yielded the 24 T cell receptor beta chains listed below, sequenced in a study of cytomegalovirus exposure and HLA in healthy donors. The PCR had 60 Vbeta and 13 Jbeta primers. The protocol was immunoSEQ multiplex PCR, while the TCRdb copy is restricted to in-frame clones and leaves out a portion. The sample includes about 150,000 clones, approximately 83% of them seen just once. Sequenced sample: PBMCs. These receptors were collected from a woman between 40 and 55 years old in good health and CMV-seronegative.

This chain joins TRBV11-2 and TRBJ1-1, with a tentative D call TRBD1 (5 bases). Trimming left V 1 base short and J 4 bases short, with 10 bases between. There are 14 residues in the CDR3. Germline CDR1 SGHAT, CDR2 FQNNGV. The CDR3 region is CASSLVGVGTEAFF. For the CDR3, the DNA is TGTGCCAGCAGCTTAGTAGGGGTGGGCACTGAAGCTTTCTTT.

Remarks on this clone: A read error may produce the germline difference seen at one junction end. The gene calls are TRBV7-9 and TRBJ2-3; 8 bases map to TRBD2. CDR3 length: 16 residues. Germline V gives CDR1 SEHNR, CDR2 FQNEAQ (reference sequence). Here the CDR3 DNA reads TGTTCCAGCAGCTTAGCGCTCGCGGGAGGCGCAGATACGCAGTATTTT. Translated: CSSSLALAGGADTQYF.

For the CDR3, the DNA is TGTGCCAGCAGCTACAGGGGACAGACTGAAGCTTTCTTT. The encoded protein is CASSYRGQTEAFF. The chain couples TRBV7-9 to TRBJ1-1, with TRBD1 matching over 7 bases. Germline values: CDR1 SEHNR, CDR2 FQNEAQ (reference sequence). Trimming removed 4 bases from V and 5 bases from J; junction bases left unmatched: 4. The CDR3 spans 13 residues.

This rearrangement joins TRBV6-5 to TRBJ1-6, with 7 bases that match TRBD1. J gave up 4 bases and V 0 bases, and 3 bases lay outside the gene matches. The CDR3 extends over 16 amino acids. Germline loops: CDR1 MNHEY, CDR2 SVGAGI. DNA of the CDR3: TGTGCCAGCAGTTACTCGGTGGGACAGTATAATTCACCCCTCCACTTT. This codes for CASSYSVGQYNSPLHF.

V usage is TRBV28 and J usage is TRBJ2-3; 12 nucleotides line up with TRBD2. The V gene's germline CDR1 is MDHEN and CDR2 SYDVKM. Losses at the gene ends were 5 bases for V and 6 bases for J; bases not matched to a gene: 12. The CDR3 has 17 amino acids. CDR3 protein: CASSLAGGDDGTDTQYF. CDR3 in DNA: TGTGCCAGCAGTCTAGCGGGAGGGGACGACGGGACTGATACGCAGTATTTT.

The chain joins TRBV11-2 to TRBJ2-1; 7 nucleotides agree with TRBD2. Unmatched junction bases numbered 7, after V lost 5 bases and J lost 9 bases. The germline CDR1 and CDR2 sequences are SGHAT and FQNNGV. This CDR3 spans 13 amino acids. CDR3 residues: CASSETSVGEQFF. In nucleotides, the CDR3 is TGTGCCAGCAGCGAAACTAGCGTTGGTGAGCAGTTCTTC.

V is TRBV2 and J is TRBJ1-4; 9 nucleotides agree with TRBD1. V lost 5 bases and J lost 7; bases outside the gene matches: 5. Germline V gene sequence: CDR1 SNHLY, CDR2 FYNNEI. This CDR3 has 14 residues. The CDR3 reads CASSLQGAFEKLFF. The CDR3 DNA is TGTGCCAGCAGTTTACAGGGGGCGTTTGAAAAACTGTTTTTT.

This clone was seen once. The chain couples TRBV7-9 to TRBJ2-1, with D perhaps TRBD1 (5 bases). Trimming pared 1 base from V and 8 bases from J, leaving 15 bases between. CDR1 is SEHNR and CDR2 is FQNEAQ in the germline V gene (reference sequence). The CDR3 runs to 15 residues. CDR3 sequence: CASSLGQGEIDEQFF. DNA for the CDR3: TGTGCCAGCAGCTTAGGGCAGGGCGAGATCGATGAGCAGTTCTTC.

The chain couples TRBV6-1 to TRBJ2-7, with a possible D match to TRBD2 (5 bases). This CDR3 region has 14 residues. With 5 bases removed from V and 0 bases from J, the gap between germline ends came to 11 bases. CDR1 MNHNS and CDR2 SASEGT come from the germline V gene. The CDR3 DNA follows: TGTGCCAGCAGTTCTCGTGGGAGCTCCTACGAGCAGTACTTC. Amino acids: CASSSRGSSYEQYF.

The rearrangement uses TRBV2 and TRBJ1-5, with 8 bases fitting TRBD1. The CDR3 contains 14 residues. The V gene end was trimmed by 5 bases and the J gene end by 4 bases; junction bases not matched to a gene: 4. Germline loops: CDR1 SNHLY, CDR2 FYNNEI. CDR3 coding DNA: TGTGCCAGCAGTACAGGGGGGGGAAATCAGCCCCAGCATTTT. Protein sequence: CASSTGGGNQPQHF.

The chain combines TRBV5-1 with TRBJ2-2; D unresolved. CDR3 length: 12 amino acids. Germline loops: CDR1 SGHRS, CDR2 YFSETQ. V gave up 0 bases and J gave up 10 bases, with 7 bases separating them. CDR3 residues: CASSLVPVELFF. As DNA, the CDR3 is TGCGCCAGCAGCTTGGTACCGGTGGAGCTGTTTTTT.

V and J are TRBV6-5 and TRBJ2-5; D gene uncertain. The CDR3 is made up of 10 amino acids. The germline gives CDR1 MNHEY, CDR2 SVGAGI. The V end lost 8 bases, the J end lost 3 bases, and 4 bases lay between the germline ends. CDR3 in amino acids: CASFKETQYF. CDR3 bases: TGTGCCAGCTTTAAAGAGACCCAGTACTTC.

This chain connects TRBV27 to TRBJ2-7; D not certain. From germline, CDR1 is MNHEY and CDR2 SMNVEV (reference sequence). The CDR3 length is 14 residues. The V end was cut by 5 bases, the J end by 6 bases, with 17 bases between. The CDR3 region is CASSLGMPPAEQYF. DNA of the CDR3: TGTGCCAGCAGTCTAGGCATGCCCCCCGCCGAGCAGTACTTC.

The V gene is TRBV28, the J gene TRBJ2-7; 8 nucleotides agree with TRBD1. This CDR3 region has 14 residues. Germline lookup yields CDR1 MDHEN and CDR2 SYDVKM. V lost 3 bases, J lost 2 bases, and 3 bases stayed unmatched. CDR3 in DNA: TGTGCCAGCAGTTTCAGGGGGCAGACCTACGAGCAGTACTTC. It yields the protein CASSFRGQTYEQYF.

This clone was seen a single time. V usage is TRBV27 and J usage is TRBJ2-1; D is unclear. Germline V CDR1 and CDR2: MNHEY, SMNVEV (reference sequence). The CDR3 extends over 13 amino acids. The V end lost 0 bases, the J end lost 6 bases, and 6 bases lay between the germline ends. The DNA of the CDR3 is TGTGCCAGCAGTTTATCGTTCAGCAATGAGCAGTTCTTC. Translated, it gives CASSLSFSNEQFF.

The chain couples TRBV6-6 to TRBJ1-5; D remains ambiguous. This CDR3 region has 13 residues. The V and J ends lost 0 bases and 7 bases respectively, with 7 bases between them. The V gene's germline CDR1 is MNHNY and CDR2 SVGAGI (reference sequence). The CDR3 coding sequence is TGTGCCAGCAGTTACTCGTACTCCCAGCCCCAGCATTTT. Its translation is CASSYSYSQPQHF.

V usage is TRBV28 and J usage is TRBJ1-4, with D unclear. Trimming removed 3 bases from V and 0 bases from J, with 8 bases in between. This CDR3 is built from 15 residues. CDR1 is MDHEN, CDR2 SYDVKM, per germline. CDR3 loop: CASSFTSATNEKLFF. CDR3 bases: TGTGCCAGCAGTTTCACCAGTGCAACTAATGAAAAACTGTTTTTT. The variable domain in full, with the rest retrieved from reference TRBV28 and TRBJ1-4, is DVKVTQSSRYLVKRTGEKVFLECVQDMDHENMFWYRQDPGLGLRLIYFSYDVKMKEKGDIPEGYSVSREKKERFSLILESASTNQTSMYLCASSFTSATNEKLFFGSGTQLSVL.

V usage is TRBV4-1 and J usage is TRBJ1-1; tentatively, D is TRBD1 (6 bases). The CDR3 runs to 17 residues. V was cut by 4 bases and J by 2 bases, with 20 bases left in between. The germline V gene has CDR1 MGHRA and CDR2 YSYEKL. DNA of the CDR3: TGCGCCAGCAGCCCGAGGATTTCCAGGGGCCCAAACACTGAAGCTTTCTTT. Encoded protein: CASSPRISRGPNTEAFF.

This clone was counted between two and nine times. This rearrangement joins TRBV30 to TRBJ1-1; 9 nucleotides align to TRBD1. V trimming: 1 base; J trimming: 7 bases; junction bases outside the gene matches: 7. The germline V gene has CDR1 GTSNPN and CDR2 SVGIG (reference sequence). The CDR3 has 14 residues. DNA for the CDR3: TGTGCCTGGAGTGCACAGGGGGCGCGTGGTGAAGCTTTCTTT. This codes for CAWSAQGARGEAFF. Based on the CDR3 plus reference TRBV30 and TRBJ1-1, the full variable domain is SQTIHQWPATLVQPVGSPLSLECTVEGTSNPNLYWYRQAAGRGLQLLFYSVGIGQISSEVPQNLSASRPQDRQFILSSKKLLLSDSGFYLCAWSAQGARGEAFFGQGTRLTVV.

This chain uses TRBV2 with TRBJ2-3; 7 bases match TRBD2. V gave up 6 bases and J gave up 2 bases; unmatched junction bases: 17. The germline V gene has CDR1 SNHLY and CDR2 FYNNEI. The CDR3 runs to 18 residues. The CDR3 DNA follows: TGTGCCAGCAGCAGATCGTTGAGGGAGGGCCCCTCCACAGATACGCAGTATTTT. Encoded protein: CASSRSLREGPSTDTQYF.

CDR3 DNA sequence: TGTGCCAGCAGCTTAAGGAATCGGCGAGGGACAGATACGCAGTATTTT. Its protein product is CASSLRNRRGTDTQYF. V is TRBV7-8 and J is TRBJ2-3; D may be TRBD2 (5 bases). Trimming shortened V by 2 bases and J by 3 bases, and 15 bases separated the two germline ends. The germline gives CDR1 SGHVS, CDR2 FQNEAQ. The CDR3 totals 16 residues.

The chain uses TRBV5-4 and TRBJ2-2, with 9 nucleotides matching TRBD2. Germline CDR1 is SGHNT and CDR2 is YYREEE (reference sequence). Germline trimming cut 0 bases from V and 5 bases from J; bases unmatched to any gene: 11. This CDR3 region has 18 residues. The CDR3 DNA follows: TGTGCCAGCAGCTTGGCGAATGGATTCAGCGGGAGGACCGGGGAGCTGTTTTTT. Translation: CASSLANGFSGRTGELFF.

The chain links TRBV5-1 to TRBJ2-7, with TRBD1 matching over 9 bases. Germline CDR1 is SGHRS and CDR2 is YFSETQ. This CDR3 is 14 amino acids long. V trimming: 3 bases; J trimming: 6 bases; junction bases outside the gene matches: 7. CDR3 nucleotides: TGCGCCAGCAGCTGGGGACAGGGCGGGGGCGAGCAGTACTTC. Amino acids: CASSWGQGGGEQYF. Combining the CDR3 with reference TRBV5-1 and TRBJ2-7 gives the whole variable domain KAGVTQTPRYLIKTRGQQVTLSCSPISGHRSVSWYQQTPGQGLQFLFEYFSETQRNKGNFPGRFSGRQFSNSRSEMNVSTLELGDSALYLCASSWGQGGGEQYFGPGTRLTVT.

This sequence joins TRBV11-2 and TRBJ2-2; possibly TRBD1 for D (6 bases). The V end was cut by 4 bases, the J end by 1 base, with 13 bases between. This CDR3 spans 16 amino acids. The germline gives CDR1 SGHAT, CDR2 FQNNGV. The CDR3 here is CASSYRPGQNTGELFF. CDR3 DNA sequence: TGTGCCAGCAGCTATCGACCGGGACAGAACACCGGGGAGCTGTTTTTT.